This record covers a single T cell receptor beta chain. This sample was taken from a study of blood T cells in healthy people across ages. The CDR3 covers 11 residues. CDR1 and CDR2 (germline): MNHEY, SVGEGT. Through a sample-barcoded 5' primer and a J-beta primer mix, a second PCR was run for 7 to 11 cycles. MiXCR, run by TCRdb on the 5' RACE reads, gives a single entry per CDR3 protein. The sample consists of 1.5 million to 1.9 million distinct CDR3 sequences, 35% to 45% of them appearing once. The sample was blood. The genes are TRBV6-2 or TRBV6-3 and TRBJ2-4; D not certain. The end of the DNA fits TRBJ2-7 better, so the J call may be wrong. The sequence derives from a woman younger than 30 in good health. This chain's CDR3 is CASSSDDEQYF. In nucleotides, the CDR3 is TGTGCCAGCAGTTCTGACGACGAGCAGTACTTC.